The next 32 T cell receptor beta chains were all read from a single sample in a study of healthy donors' naive CD4 and CD8 T cells. TCR libraries were built from 500 to 600 ng of total RNA by linear amplification. Each CDR3 protein gets one entry after TCRdb re-called the reads with MiXCR. The sample includes about 200,000 distinct CDR3 sequences, over 60% seen only once; the top ten take about 2.1%. Sequencing was done on a sample of naive CD4+ and CD8+ T cells sorted from blood, pooled from several donors. All receptors derive from a pool of human donors in good health; the sample pools cells from several healthy donors.

The rearrangement uses TRBV29-1 and TRBJ2-7; TRBD1 agrees at 11 bases. This CDR3 has 13 amino acids. Germline CDR1 and CDR2: SQVTM and ANQGSEA. V gave up 4 bases and J gave up 3 bases; unmatched junction bases: 2. This chain's CDR3 is CSVADRGHYEQYF. For the CDR3, the DNA is TGCAGCGTTGCGGACAGGGGGCACTACGAGCAGTACTTC.

The genes are TRBV29-1 and TRBJ2-7; 7 bases match TRBD1. V trimming: 6 bases; J trimming: 0 bases; junction bases outside the gene matches: 8. CDR3 length equals 14 residues. Germline V gives CDR1 SQVTM, CDR2 ANQGSEA. The CDR3 DNA sequence: TGCAGCGTGCCGTCCCGGGACAGCTCCTACGAGCAGTACTTC. It is translated as CSVPSRDSSYEQYF.

This rearrangement joins TRBV6-6 to TRBJ2-7, with a possible D match to TRBD1 (6 bases). The germline V gene has CDR1 MNHNY and CDR2 SVGAGI (reference sequence). The length of the CDR3 is 15 residues. V lost 5 bases and J lost 4, with 18 bases in between. The CDR3 DNA reads as TGTGCCAGCAGTGAACGGCAGGGGAGTCGGTACGAGCAGTACTTC. This codes for CASSERQGSRYEQYF.

This rearrangement joins TRBV6-1 to TRBJ2-6; 9 nucleotides agree with TRBD1. The CDR3 covers 19 residues. Germline lookup yields CDR1 MNHNS and CDR2 SASEGT. The J segment lost 1 base and the V segment lost 6 bases, leaving 13 bases of the junction unmatched. The DNA of the CDR3 is TGTGCCAGCAGAAATTTTCCGGGACAGGGTGAATCTGGGGCCAACGTCCTGACTTTC. This codes for CASRNFPGQGESGANVLTF.

V and J are TRBV15 and TRBJ2-1; 8 bases map to TRBD2. V gave up 6 bases and J gave up 7 bases; unmatched junction bases: 14. Germline V gene data show CDR1 as LNHNV and CDR2 as YYDKDF (reference sequence). This CDR3 spans 16 amino acids. The CDR3 loop is CATSVSGRGVWNEQFF. DNA of the CDR3: TGTGCCACCAGTGTCTCGGGGCGGGGGGTTTGGAATGAGCAGTTCTTC.

The CDR3 bases are TGCAGCGTTGGGGGGGACTATGGCTACACCTTC. Its translation is CSVGGDYGYTF. The gene calls are TRBV29-1 and TRBJ1-2; D may be TRBD1 (5 bases). Germline CDR1 is SQVTM and CDR2 is ANQGSEA. Trimming stripped 4 bases from V and 3 bases from J, with 6 bases between. This CDR3 spans 11 amino acids.

The chain couples TRBV19 to TRBJ2-6; the D is unclear. Between the trimmed V and J ends, which lost 8 bases and 2 bases, there was a span of 10 bases. Germline V gives CDR1 LNHDA, CDR2 SQIVND (reference sequence). The CDR3 covers 14 residues. This CDR3 reads CASWGIAGANVLTF. The CDR3 DNA reads TGTGCCAGTTGGGGTATAGCTGGGGCCAACGTCCTGACTTTC.

This clonotype was recorded a few times. The V gene is TRBV29-1, the J gene TRBJ2-1; TRBD2 agrees at 13 bases. CDR1 SQVTM and CDR2 ANQGSEA come from the germline V gene. The V segment lost 4 bases and the J segment 2 bases; nucleotides outside the gene matches: 5. This CDR3 region has 16 residues. As DNA, the CDR3 is TGCAGCGTTGGGGGACTAGCGGGAACCCCCTACAATGAGCAGTTCTTC. Encoded protein: CSVGGLAGTPYNEQFF.

The V gene is TRBV6-5, the J gene TRBJ2-7; 7 bases match TRBD2. Germline V gene data show CDR1 as MNHEY and CDR2 as SVGAGI. Losses at the gene ends were 5 bases for V and 3 bases for J; bases not matched to a gene: 10. CDR3 length equals 15 residues. The CDR3 is CASSPLSGNRYEQYF. In DNA, the CDR3 is TGTGCCAGCAGTCCACTGAGCGGGAATCGCTACGAGCAGTACTTC.

CDR3 nucleotides: TGTGCCAGCAGCTTGGAAGACAGGGAAACTGAAGCTTTCTTT. It is translated as CASSLEDRETEAFF. This chain links TRBV5-6 with TRBJ1-1, with 7 nucleotides matching TRBD1. The J segment lost 5 bases and the V segment lost 0 bases, leaving 4 bases of the junction unmatched. CDR1 and CDR2 (germline): SGHDT, YYEEEE. The CDR3 runs 14 residues.

The rearrangement joins TRBV11-2 to TRBJ2-3, with 9 bases matching TRBD1. Germline trimming cut 5 bases from V and 2 bases from J; bases unmatched to any gene: 14. This CDR3 has 18 residues. Germline assignment: CDR1 SGHAT and CDR2 FQNNGV. The CDR3 is CASSGTGLVAISTDTQYF. CDR3 coding DNA: TGTGCCAGCAGCGGGACAGGGCTGGTCGCCATCTCCACAGATACGCAGTATTTT. The variable domain in full, with the rest retrieved from reference TRBV11-2 and TRBJ2-3, is EAGVAQSPRYKIIEKRQSVAFWCNPISGHATLYWYQQILGQGPKLLIQFQNNGVVDDSQLPKDRFSAERLKGVDSTLKIQPAKLEDSAVYLCASSGTGLVAISTDTQYFGPGTRLTVL.

V gene TRBV4-2 combines with J gene TRBJ2-1, with D unresolved. The CDR3 runs 12 residues. Germline values: CDR1 LGHNA, CDR2 YNFKEQ. Deletions cut 4 bases from V and 8 bases from J, with 9 bases between. CDR3 nucleotides: TGTGCCAGCAGCCCAGGCACGTATGAGCAGTTCTTC. Residues: CASSPGTYEQFF.

This clonotype was detected a few times. The genes are TRBV29-1 and TRBJ1-5, with unresolved D. The ends were cut back, 5 bases at V and 0 bases at J, with 5 bases in the middle. Germline V gene sequence: CDR1 SQVTM, CDR2 ANQGSEA. The CDR3 covers 12 residues. DNA of the CDR3: TGCAGCGTTAGCGGTAGCAATCAGCCCCAGCATTTT. This encodes CSVSGSNQPQHF.

The chain is built from TRBV12-3 or TRBV12-4 and TRBJ2-3; 9 bases agree with TRBD1. The CDR3 length is 16 residues. With V trimmed by 5 bases and J by 2 bases, 8 bases remained unmatched. This CDR3 is CASSHPRDRDTDTQYF. CDR3 coding DNA: TGTGCCAGCAGTCACCCCCGGGACAGGGACACAGATACGCAGTATTTT.

V gene TRBV29-1 combines with J gene TRBJ1-1, with 7 bases that match TRBD1. The CDR3 has 14 residues. Per the germline V gene, CDR1 is SQVTM and CDR2 is ANQGSEA. Trimming at V came to 2 bases and at J to 4 bases, leaving 7 bases not matched to a gene. The CDR3 region is CSVEIQGRITEAFF. The DNA of the CDR3 is TGCAGCGTTGAAATACAGGGGCGGATCACTGAAGCTTTCTTT.

V and J are TRBV6-1 and TRBJ2-1, with D tentatively TRBD2 (6 bases). The CDR3 length is 15 residues. The V and J ends lost 3 bases and 4 bases respectively, with 13 bases between them. Germline values: CDR1 MNHNS, CDR2 SASEGT. CDR3 bases: TGTGCCAGCAGTGATTCCCTAGCGCTATACAATGAGCAGTTCTTC. Its protein product is CASSDSLALYNEQFF.

A few counts support this clonotype. The gene calls are TRBV29-1 and TRBJ2-7, with D maybe TRBD2 (6 bases). V was shortened by 1 base and J by 0 bases, with 16 bases between the two germline ends. This CDR3 spans 16 amino acids. CDR1 and CDR2 from the germline V gene are SQVTM and ANQGSEA. Here the CDR3 reads CSVEGRGIGASYEQYF. DNA for the CDR3: TGCAGCGTTGAAGGTCGGGGGATAGGTGCCTCCTACGAGCAGTACTTC.

This chain links TRBV5-6 with TRBJ2-7; D uncertain. Germline CDR1 SGHDT, CDR2 YYEEEE. The CDR3 is made up of 14 amino acids. V shed 0 bases and J shed 5 bases, with 12 bases lying between them. The CDR3 DNA is TGTGCCAGCAGCTTGGGGGCAGGAAAACACGAGCAGTACTTC. Amino acids: CASSLGAGKHEQYF. The full variable domain, its missing parts supplied by reference TRBV5-6 and TRBJ2-7, is DAGVTQSPTHLIKTRGQQVTLRCSPKSGHDTVSWYQQALGQGPQFIFQYYEEEERQRGNFPDRFSGHQFPNYSSELNVNALLLGDSALYLCASSLGAGKHEQYFGPGTRLTVT.

The chain is built from TRBV2 and TRBJ2-7; 9 bases match TRBD1. Trimming cost V 6 bases and J 4 bases; bases outside gene matches: 1. CDR1 and CDR2 (germline): SNHLY, FYNNEI. The CDR3 totals 12 residues. DNA of the CDR3: TGTGCCAGCAGAGGGACAGGGTACGAGCAGTACTTC. Encoded protein: CASRGTGYEQYF.

This chain uses TRBV6-5 with TRBJ2-1, with 11 positions matching TRBD2. CDR3 length: 15 amino acids. V gave up 7 bases and J gave up 2 bases; unmatched junction bases: 4. Looked up from germline, CDR1 is MNHEY and CDR2 is SVGAGI. The CDR3 is CASKGLAGPYNEQFF. The CDR3 region has the DNA TGTGCCAGCAAAGGACTAGCGGGCCCCTACAATGAGCAGTTCTTC.

The table lists this clonotype with a count of one. The rearrangement joins TRBV5-1 to TRBJ2-7, with TRBD1 identical over 8 bases. The V gene end was trimmed by 0 bases and the J gene end by 2 bases; junction bases not matched to a gene: 10. CDR1 is SGHRS, CDR2 YFSETQ, per germline. The CDR3 is 17 residues long. The CDR3 loop reads CASSLASRDRRTYEQYF. The CDR3 DNA reads as TGCGCCAGCAGCTTGGCCTCTCGGGACAGGAGAACCTACGAGCAGTACTTC.

The chain carries TRBV27 and TRBJ2-1; the D call may be TRBD1 or TRBD2 (5 bases each). This CDR3 is built from 12 residues. Trimming removed 8 bases from V and 4 bases from J, with 9 bases in between. In germline, CDR1 is MNHEY, CDR2 SMNVEV (reference sequence). CDR3 amino acids: CASSGTYNEQFF. CDR3 DNA: TGTGCCAGCTCGGGGACGTACAATGAGCAGTTCTTC.

The rearrangement joins TRBV7-8 to TRBJ1-2; the match to TRBD1 covers 9 bases. There are 17 residues in the CDR3. The ends lost 4 bases at V and 3 bases at J; junction bases unmatched: 12. CDR1 SGHVS and CDR2 FQNEAQ come from the germline V gene. CDR3: CASSYATGGMDDYGYTF. The CDR3 bases are TGTGCCAGCAGCTACGCGACAGGGGGGATGGACGACTATGGCTACACCTTC.

The rearrangement uses TRBV29-1 and TRBJ2-7; 9 bases map to TRBD2. Germline CDR1 SQVTM, CDR2 ANQGSEA. V was pared by 8 bases and J by 3 bases, with 5 bases of the junction left unmatched. CDR3 length: 12 residues. The CDR3, as DNA: TGCAGCTCTGTGACTAGCGGCTACGAGCAGTACTTC. Its protein product is CSSVTSGYEQYF.

The chain uses TRBV29-1 and TRBJ2-2; D is unresolved. Between the trimmed V and J ends, which lost 5 bases and 1 base, there was a span of 11 bases. CDR1 and CDR2 (germline): SQVTM, ANQGSEA. The CDR3 runs 14 residues. This CDR3 is CSVRSRMNTGELFF. In DNA, the CDR3 is TGCAGCGTTCGTTCGCGCATGAACACCGGGGAGCTGTTTTTT.

The chain joins TRBV7-8 to TRBJ2-1, with a tentative D call TRBD2 (6 bases). Germline assignment: CDR1 SGHVS and CDR2 FQNEAQ. Trimming shortened V by 11 bases and J by 3 bases, and 20 bases separated the two germline ends. This CDR3 has 15 residues. Written as DNA, the CDR3 is TGTGCCTGCCAAGTGGGAGGAACCTTCTACAATGAGCAGTTCTTC. Translation: CACQVGGTFYNEQFF.

This chain links TRBV29-1 with TRBJ2-4; no clear D. Between the trimmed V and J ends, which lost 4 bases and 2 bases, there was a span of 3 bases. The CDR3 spans 11 residues. CDR1 SQVTM and CDR2 ANQGSEA come from the germline V gene. This chain's CDR3 is CSVGTKNIQYF. The CDR3 DNA reads as TGCAGCGTTGGGACCAAAAACATTCAGTACTTC.

The chain joins TRBV29-1 to TRBJ2-3; TRBD2 matches 15 bases. CDR3 length equals 16 residues. V was pared by 6 bases and J by 4 bases, with 8 bases of the junction left unmatched. The germline gives CDR1 SQVTM, CDR2 ANQGSEA. The CDR3 here is CSVGTSGRLIADTQYF. In DNA, the CDR3 is TGCAGCGTGGGGACTAGCGGGAGGTTAATCGCAGATACGCAGTATTTT.

The chain has TRBV5-1 and TRBJ2-1, with TRBD2 matching 7 bases. V trimming: 0 bases; J trimming: 8 bases; junction bases outside the gene matches: 14. The CDR3 sequence is 17 residues long. Germline values: CDR1 SGHRS, CDR2 YFSETQ. This CDR3 reads CASSLGHREAWNDEQFF. As DNA, the CDR3 is TGCGCCAGCAGCTTGGGGCATCGGGAGGCATGGAACGATGAGCAGTTCTTC.

This sequence joins TRBV6-5 and TRBJ1-5, with 12 bases aligning to TRBD1. The V and J ends lost 0 bases and 6 bases, in that order; junction bases with no gene match: 6. Germline CDR1 MNHEY, CDR2 SVGAGI. The CDR3 loop spans 17 amino acids. The CDR3 loop is CASSYSGTGGASQPQHF. As DNA, the CDR3 is TGTGCCAGCAGTTACTCGGGGACAGGGGGCGCGTCTCAGCCCCAGCATTTT.

The gene calls are TRBV6-5 and TRBJ1-1; no firm D call. Germline V gene data show CDR1 as MNHEY and CDR2 as SVGAGI. Trimming stripped 5 bases from V and 1 base from J, with 11 bases between. The CDR3 has 14 amino acids. In nucleotides, the CDR3 is TGTGCCAGCAGTCCCGGTGGAGAGAACACTGAAGCTTTCTTT. Translating it yields CASSPGGENTEAFF.

The chain uses TRBV11-2 and TRBJ2-1; 10 bases are shared with TRBD1. This CDR3 is 15 amino acids long. Losses at the gene ends were 3 bases for V and 8 bases for J; bases not matched to a gene: 7. CDR1 and CDR2 from the germline V gene are SGHAT and FQNNGV. The CDR3 reads CASSFAGTGVYEQFF. The DNA of the CDR3 is TGTGCCAGCAGCTTTGCCGGGACAGGGGTATATGAGCAGTTCTTC.